This T cell receptor (beta chain) was sequenced during a study of TIL therapy for anti-PD-1-resistant metastatic lung cancer. Study-level background: Tumors were harvested before any PD-1/PD-L1 blockade.

This was the immunoSEQ v3 assay. TCRdb's copy holds only in-frame clones and misses some; the assay was immunoSEQ multiplex PCR. The sample holds tens of thousands of clones, 69% seen once. Time point denoted: pre-treatment sample, taken before nivolumab and TIL therapy. Regarding this clone: Antigen specificity is unknown.

The V gene's germline CDR1 is MDHEN and CDR2 SYDVKM. Trimming at V came to 6 bases and at J to 0 bases, leaving 6 bases not matched to a gene. This CDR3 is 17 amino acids long. Study outcomes and limitations: After infusion, TIL clonotypes partly replaced peripheral T cells and declined over months.

The origin of this receptor is a person aged 25-79 years with non-small cell lung cancer. The chain uses TRBV28 and TRBJ2-1, with 12 positions matching TRBD2. The source material was blood, sampled at baseline. The CDR3 region is CASRLAGGYLSYNEQFF. The CDR3 DNA reads TGTGCCAGCAGACTAGCGGGGGGTTATCTCTCCTACAATGAGCAGTTCTTC.